This T cell receptor (beta chain) was sequenced for a study of metastatic and nonmetastatic thyroid tumors. Overall study: Comparative analysis of repertoires was undertaken across blood and tumor or nodule tissue obtained from malignant and benign thyroid patients.

Germline V CDR1 and CDR2: SEHNR, FQNEAQ (reference sequence). Trimming took 5 bases from V and 0 from J, leaving 11 bases between them. The CDR3 covers 15 residues. TCRdb re-analyzed the PCR reads using MiXCR. The sample comprises over 45,000 clones, more than 20% of which are singletons, and more than 3% rests with the top ten. Whole-study results and caveats: Benign nodules reportedly had significantly lower TCR beta diversity than malignant thyroid tumors in blood and tumor.

The sample holds many counts of this clone. Its specificity is not known. All patients reached thyroid surgery having received no treatment beforehand. The chain has TRBV7-9 and TRBJ2-4; no definite D call. The clonotype was recovered from a male donor with papillary thyroid cancer or a benign thyroid nodule (not recorded which). Some clones in this sample may be carry-over from other donors' samples. The sample comprised blood. In DNA, the CDR3 is TGTGCCAGCAGCCGAACAGACGGAGCCAAAAACATTCAGTACTTC. Its protein product is CASSRTDGAKNIQYF.